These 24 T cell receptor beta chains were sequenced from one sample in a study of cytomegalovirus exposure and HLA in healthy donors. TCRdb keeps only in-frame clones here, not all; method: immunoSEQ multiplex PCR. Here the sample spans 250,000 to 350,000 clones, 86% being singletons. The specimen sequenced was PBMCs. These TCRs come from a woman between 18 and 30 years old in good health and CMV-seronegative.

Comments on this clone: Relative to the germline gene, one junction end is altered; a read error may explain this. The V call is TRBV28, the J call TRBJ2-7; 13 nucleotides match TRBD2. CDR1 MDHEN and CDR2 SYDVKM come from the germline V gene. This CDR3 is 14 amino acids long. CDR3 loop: CASSPGLAGSSGNF. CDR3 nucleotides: TGTGCCAGCAGCCCGGGACTAGCGGGATCCAGCGGCAACTTC.

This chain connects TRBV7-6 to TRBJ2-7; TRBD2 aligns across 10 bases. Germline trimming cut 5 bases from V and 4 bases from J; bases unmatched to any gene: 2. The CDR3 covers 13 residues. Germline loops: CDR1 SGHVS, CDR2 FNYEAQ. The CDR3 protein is CASSTLAGYEQYF. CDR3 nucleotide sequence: TGTGCCAGCAGCACACTAGCGGGGTACGAGCAGTACTTC.

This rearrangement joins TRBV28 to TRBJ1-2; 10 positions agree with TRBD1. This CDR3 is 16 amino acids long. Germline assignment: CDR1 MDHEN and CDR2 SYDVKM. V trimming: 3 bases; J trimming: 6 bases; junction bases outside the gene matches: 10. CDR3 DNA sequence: TGTGCCAGCAGTTTCGCCGGGACAGGGGAACGAAATGGCTACACCTTC. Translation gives CASSFAGTGERNGYTF.

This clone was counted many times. CDR3 sequence: CASSLEGAREKLFF. For the CDR3, the DNA is TGTGCCAGCAGCTTGGAGGGGGCGCGTGAAAAACTGTTTTTT. V gene TRBV5-8 combines with J gene TRBJ1-4, with TRBD1 matching over 7 bases. Germline V lookup: CDR1 SGHTS, CDR2 YDEGEE. The CDR3 is 14 amino acids. V trimming: 0 bases; J trimming: 7 bases; junction bases outside the gene matches: 3. Full variable domain (remainder filled in from reference TRBV5-8 and TRBJ1-4): EAGVTQSPTHLIKTRGQQATLRCSPISGHTSVYWYQQALGLGLQFLLWYDEGEERNRGNFPPRFSGRQFPNYSSELNVNALELEDSALYLCASSLEGAREKLFFGSGTQLSVL.

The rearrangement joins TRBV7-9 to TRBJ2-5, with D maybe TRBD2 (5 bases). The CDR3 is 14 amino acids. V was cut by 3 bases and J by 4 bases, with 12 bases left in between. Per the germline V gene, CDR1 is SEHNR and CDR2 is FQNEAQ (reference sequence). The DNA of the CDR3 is TGTGCCAGCAGCTTCGGTAGAGGGAGAGAGACCCAGTACTTC. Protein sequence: CASSFGRGRETQYF.

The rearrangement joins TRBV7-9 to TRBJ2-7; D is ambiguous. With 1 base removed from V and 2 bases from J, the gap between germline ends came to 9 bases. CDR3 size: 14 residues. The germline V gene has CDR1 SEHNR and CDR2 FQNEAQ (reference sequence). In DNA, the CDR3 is TGTGCCAGCAGCTTAGTTGGCGGAACCTACGAGCAGTACTTC. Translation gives CASSLVGGTYEQYF.

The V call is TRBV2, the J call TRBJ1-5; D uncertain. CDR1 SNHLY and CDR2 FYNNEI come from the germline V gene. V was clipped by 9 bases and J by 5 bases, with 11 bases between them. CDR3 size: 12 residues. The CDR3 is CASQSTDQPQHF. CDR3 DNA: TGTGCCAGTCAGTCAACCGATCAGCCCCAGCATTTT.

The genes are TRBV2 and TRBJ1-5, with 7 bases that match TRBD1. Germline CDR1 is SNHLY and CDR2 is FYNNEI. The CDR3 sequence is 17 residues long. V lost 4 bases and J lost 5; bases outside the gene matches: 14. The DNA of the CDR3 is TGTGCCAGCAGTGGGTCTTTAGGGACAGATCCGGATCAGCCCCAGCATTTT. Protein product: CASSGSLGTDPDQPQHF.

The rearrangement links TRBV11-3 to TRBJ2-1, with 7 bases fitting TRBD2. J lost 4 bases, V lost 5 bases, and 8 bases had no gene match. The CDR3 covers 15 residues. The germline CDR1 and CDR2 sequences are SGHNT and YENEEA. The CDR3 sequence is CASSPGRGGYNEQFF. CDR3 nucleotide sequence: TGTGCCAGCAGCCCGGGGAGGGGAGGGTACAATGAGCAGTTCTTC.

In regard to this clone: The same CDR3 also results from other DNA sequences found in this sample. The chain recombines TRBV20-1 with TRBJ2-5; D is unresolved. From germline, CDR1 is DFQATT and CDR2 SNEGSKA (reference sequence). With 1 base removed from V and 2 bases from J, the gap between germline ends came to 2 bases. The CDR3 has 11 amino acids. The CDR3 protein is CSARAQETQYF. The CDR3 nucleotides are TGCAGTGCTAGAGCTCAAGAGACCCAGTACTTC.

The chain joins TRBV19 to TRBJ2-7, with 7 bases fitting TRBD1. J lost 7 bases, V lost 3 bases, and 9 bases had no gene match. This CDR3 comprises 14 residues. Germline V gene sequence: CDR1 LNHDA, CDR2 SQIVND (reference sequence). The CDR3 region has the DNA TGTGCCAGTAGTATTGGGCCAGGGGGTAGAGAGCAGTACTTC. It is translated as CASSIGPGGREQYF.

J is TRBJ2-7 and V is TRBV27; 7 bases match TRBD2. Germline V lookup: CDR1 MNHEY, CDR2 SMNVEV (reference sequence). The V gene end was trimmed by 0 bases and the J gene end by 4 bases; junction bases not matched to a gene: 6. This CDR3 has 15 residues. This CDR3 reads CASSLSSAGLYEQYF. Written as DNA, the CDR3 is TGTGCCAGCAGTTTATCGTCAGCGGGACTTTACGAGCAGTACTTC.

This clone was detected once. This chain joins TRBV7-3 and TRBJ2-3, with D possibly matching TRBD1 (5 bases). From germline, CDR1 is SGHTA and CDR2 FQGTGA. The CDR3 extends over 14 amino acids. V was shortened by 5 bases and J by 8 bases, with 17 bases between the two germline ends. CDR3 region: CASSPQYGQGTQYF. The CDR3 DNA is TGTGCCAGCAGCCCCCAATACGGACAAGGTACGCAGTATTTT. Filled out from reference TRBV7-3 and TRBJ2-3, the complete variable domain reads GAGVSQTPSNKVTEKGKYVELRCDPISGHTALYWYRQSLGQGPEFLIYFQGTGAADDSGLPNDRFFAVRPEGSVSTLKIQRTERGDSAVYLCASSPQYGQGTQYFGPGTRLTVL.

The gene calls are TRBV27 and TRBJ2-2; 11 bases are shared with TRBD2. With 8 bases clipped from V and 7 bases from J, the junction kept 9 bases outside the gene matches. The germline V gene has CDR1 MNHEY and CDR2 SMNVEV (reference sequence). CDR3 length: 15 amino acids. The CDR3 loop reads CASSVAGGPGGELFF. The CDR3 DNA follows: TGTGCCAGCTCCGTAGCGGGAGGGCCCGGCGGGGAGCTGTTTTTT.

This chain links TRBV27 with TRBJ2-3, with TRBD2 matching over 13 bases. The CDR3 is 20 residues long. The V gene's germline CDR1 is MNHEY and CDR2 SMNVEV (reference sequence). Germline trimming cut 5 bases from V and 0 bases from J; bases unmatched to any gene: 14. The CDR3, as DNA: TGTGCCAGCAGTGCACCTAGGGGACTAGCGGGACCCGCTAGCACAGATACGCAGTATTTT. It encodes CASSAPRGLAGPASTDTQYF.

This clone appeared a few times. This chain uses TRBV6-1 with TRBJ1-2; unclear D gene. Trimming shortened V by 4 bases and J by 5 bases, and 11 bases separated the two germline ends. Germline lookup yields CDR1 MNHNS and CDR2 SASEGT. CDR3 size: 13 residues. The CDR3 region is CASSVADGYGYTF. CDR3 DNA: TGTGCCAGCAGTGTGGCAGATGGTTATGGCTACACCTTC.

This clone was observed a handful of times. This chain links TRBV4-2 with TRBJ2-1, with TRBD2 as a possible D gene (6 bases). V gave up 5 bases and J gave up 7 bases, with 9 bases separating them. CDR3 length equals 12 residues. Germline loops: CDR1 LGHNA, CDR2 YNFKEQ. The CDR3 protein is CASSALANEQFF. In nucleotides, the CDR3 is TGTGCCAGCAGCGCTCTAGCGAATGAGCAGTTCTTC.

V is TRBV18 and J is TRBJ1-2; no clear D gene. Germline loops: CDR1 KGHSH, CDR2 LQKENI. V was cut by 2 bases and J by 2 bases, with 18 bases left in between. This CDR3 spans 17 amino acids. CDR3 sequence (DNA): TGTGCCAGCTCACCAATGGGCGACACTCCGGGGAACTATGGCTACACCTTC. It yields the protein CASSPMGDTPGNYGYTF.

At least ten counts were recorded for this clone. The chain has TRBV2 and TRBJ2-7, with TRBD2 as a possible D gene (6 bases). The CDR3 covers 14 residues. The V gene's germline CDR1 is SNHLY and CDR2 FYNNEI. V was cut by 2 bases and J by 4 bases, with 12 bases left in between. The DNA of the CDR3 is TGTGCCAGCAGTGAATCTGCGGGGATGTACGAGCAGTACTTC. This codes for CASSESAGMYEQYF.

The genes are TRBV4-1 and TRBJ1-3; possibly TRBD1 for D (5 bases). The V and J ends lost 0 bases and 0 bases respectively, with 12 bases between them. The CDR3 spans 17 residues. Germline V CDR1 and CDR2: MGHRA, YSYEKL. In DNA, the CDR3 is TGCGCCAGCAGCCAAGAGGGAGGGGCGAGCTCTGGAAACACCATATATTTT. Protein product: CASSQEGGASSGNTIYF.

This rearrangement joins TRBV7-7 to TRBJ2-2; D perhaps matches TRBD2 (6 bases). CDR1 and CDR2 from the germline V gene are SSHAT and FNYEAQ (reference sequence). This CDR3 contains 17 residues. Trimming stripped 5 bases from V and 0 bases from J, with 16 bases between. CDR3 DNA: TGTGCCAGCAGCCAAGATTTACTAGCCTCGAACACCGGGGAGCTGTTTTTT. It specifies CASSQDLLASNTGELFF.

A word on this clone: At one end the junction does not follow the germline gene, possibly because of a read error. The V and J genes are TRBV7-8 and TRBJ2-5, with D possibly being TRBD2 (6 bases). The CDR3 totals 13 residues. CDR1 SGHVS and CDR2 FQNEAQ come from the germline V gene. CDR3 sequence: CASSPRDLETQYF. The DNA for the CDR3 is TGTGCCAGCAGCCCTAGGGACTTAGAGACTCAGTACTTC.

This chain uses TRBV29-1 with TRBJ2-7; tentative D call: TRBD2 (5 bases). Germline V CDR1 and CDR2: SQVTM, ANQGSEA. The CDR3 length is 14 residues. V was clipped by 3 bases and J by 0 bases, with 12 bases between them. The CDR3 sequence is CSVDGLISSYEQYF. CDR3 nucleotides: TGCAGCGTTGATGGACTCATTAGCTCCTACGAGCAGTACTTC.

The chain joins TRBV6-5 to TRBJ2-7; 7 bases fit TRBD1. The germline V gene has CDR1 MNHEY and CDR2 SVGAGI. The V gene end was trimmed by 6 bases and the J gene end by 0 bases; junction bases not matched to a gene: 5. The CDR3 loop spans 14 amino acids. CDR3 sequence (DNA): TGTGCCAGCAGAAAAACAGGGGACTCCTACGAGCAGTACTTC. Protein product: CASRKTGDSYEQYF.